There are many counts of the clone carrying this TCR beta chain. There were TCR beta CDR3 regions amplified from RNA transcripts. The TCR CDR3 first-round RT-PCR relied on the HTBI primer set. TCRdb processed the multiplex PCR reads anew with MiXCR; each CDR3 protein has one entry. Altogether a few hundred thousand distinct CDR3 sequences are present, 15% to 18% being singletons, with the ten largest covering approximately 7%. The data were taken from a study of T cells in Graves' hyperthyroidism and ophthalmopathy. CDR1 is MNHEY, CDR2 SMNVEV, per germline (reference sequence). This CDR3 is 13 amino acids long. V lost 2 bases and J lost 3, with 8 bases in between.

This chain connects TRBV27 to TRBJ2-7; D is uncertain. The specimen sequenced was blood. The TCR comes from a woman in her 30s with Graves' hyperthyroidism. The chain's CDR3 is CASSLGHYYEQYF. As DNA, the CDR3 is TGTGCCAGCAGTTTAGGGCATTACTACGAGCAGTACTTC.